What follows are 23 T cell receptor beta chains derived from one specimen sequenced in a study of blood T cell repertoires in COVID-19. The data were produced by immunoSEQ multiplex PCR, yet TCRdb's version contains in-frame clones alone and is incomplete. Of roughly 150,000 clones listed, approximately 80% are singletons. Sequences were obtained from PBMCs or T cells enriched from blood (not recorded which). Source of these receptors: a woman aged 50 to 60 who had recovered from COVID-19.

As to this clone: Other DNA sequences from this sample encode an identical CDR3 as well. Here the CDR3 DNA reads TGTGCCAGCAGGGCAGGGTATAGCAATCAGCCCCAGCATTTT. Translated: CASRAGYSNQPQHF. The chain uses TRBV6-5 and TRBJ1-5; TRBD1 is a possible D gene (5 bases). This CDR3 comprises 14 residues. Trimming stripped 6 bases from V and 0 bases from J, with 9 bases between. CDR1 and CDR2 (germline): MNHEY, SVGAGI.

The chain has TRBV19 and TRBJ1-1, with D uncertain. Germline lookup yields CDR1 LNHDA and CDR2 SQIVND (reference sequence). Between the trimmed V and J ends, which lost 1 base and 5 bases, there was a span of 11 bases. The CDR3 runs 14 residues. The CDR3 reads CASSIGTPGTEAFF. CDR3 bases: TGTGCCAGTAGTATAGGGACTCCGGGGACTGAAGCTTTCTTT.

The CDR3: CASSGTSNYGYTF. CDR3 in DNA: TGTGCCAGCAGCGGGACATCCAACTATGGCTACACCTTC. The chain recombines TRBV27 with TRBJ1-2, with D possibly TRBD1 on 6 matching bases. CDR1 and CDR2 (germline): MNHEY, SMNVEV (reference sequence). The CDR3 has 13 residues. Trimming pared 6 bases from V and 2 bases from J, leaving 10 bases between.

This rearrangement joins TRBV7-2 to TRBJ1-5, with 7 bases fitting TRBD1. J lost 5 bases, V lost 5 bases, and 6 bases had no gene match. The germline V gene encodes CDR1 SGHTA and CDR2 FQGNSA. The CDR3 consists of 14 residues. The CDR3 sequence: CASSPGGDYQPQHF. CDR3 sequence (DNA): TGTGCCAGCAGCCCAGGGGGAGACTATCAGCCCCAGCATTTT.

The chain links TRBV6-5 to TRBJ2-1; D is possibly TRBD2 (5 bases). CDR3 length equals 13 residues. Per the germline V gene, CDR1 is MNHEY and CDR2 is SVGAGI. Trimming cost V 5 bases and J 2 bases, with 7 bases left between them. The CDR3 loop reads CASSSGPYNEQFF. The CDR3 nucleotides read TGTGCCAGCAGTAGCGGCCCCTACAATGAGCAGTTCTTC.

CDR3: CASSRSTNEQFF. The CDR3 DNA follows: TGTGCCAGCTCAAGGAGTACGAATGAGCAGTTCTTC. J is TRBJ2-1 and V is TRBV18, with no clear D. V lost 5 bases, J lost 7 bases, and 9 bases lay in between. CDR1 and CDR2 (germline): KGHSH, LQKENI. There are 12 residues in the CDR3. The complete variable domain, with remaining parts taken from reference TRBV18 and TRBJ2-1, reads NAGVMQNPRHLVRRRGQEARLRCSPMKGHSHVYWYRQLPEEGLKFMVYLQKENIIDESGMPKERFSAEFPKEGPSILRIQQVVRGDSAAYFCASSRSTNEQFFGPGTRLTVL.

Here the CDR3 DNA reads TGTGCCAGCAGCTTAGACAGGGTCGATCCCCAGCATTTT. This gives the protein CASSLDRVDPQHF. The chain combines TRBV7-8 with TRBJ1-5, with D possibly TRBD1 on 6 matching bases. Germline values: CDR1 SGHVS, CDR2 FQNEAQ. The CDR3 spans 13 residues. Trimming removed 1 base from V and 10 bases from J, with 11 bases in between.

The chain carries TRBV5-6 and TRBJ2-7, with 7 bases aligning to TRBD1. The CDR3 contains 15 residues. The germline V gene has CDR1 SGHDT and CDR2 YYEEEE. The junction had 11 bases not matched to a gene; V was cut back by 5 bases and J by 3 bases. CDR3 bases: TGTGCCAGCAGTCCATTTACAGGGGAAGGCTACGAGCAGTACTTC. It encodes CASSPFTGEGYEQYF.

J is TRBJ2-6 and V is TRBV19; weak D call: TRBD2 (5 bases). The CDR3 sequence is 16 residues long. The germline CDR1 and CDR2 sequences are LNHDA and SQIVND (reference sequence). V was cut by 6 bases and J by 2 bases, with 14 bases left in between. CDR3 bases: TGTGCCAGTAGAGTGATCCTAGCAACTGGGGCCAACGTCCTGACTTTC. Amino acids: CASRVILATGANVLTF.

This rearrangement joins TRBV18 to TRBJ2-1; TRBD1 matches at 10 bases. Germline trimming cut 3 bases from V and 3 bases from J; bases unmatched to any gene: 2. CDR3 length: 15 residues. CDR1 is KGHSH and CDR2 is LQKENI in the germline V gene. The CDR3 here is CASSPGTGDYNEQFF. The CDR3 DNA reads TGTGCCAGCTCACCTGGGACAGGGGACTACAATGAGCAGTTCTTC.

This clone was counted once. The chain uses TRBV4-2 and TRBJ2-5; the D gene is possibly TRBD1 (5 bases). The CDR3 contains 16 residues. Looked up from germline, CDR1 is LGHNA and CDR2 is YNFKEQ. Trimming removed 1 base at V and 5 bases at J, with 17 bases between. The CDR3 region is CASSQGQGVFGETQYF. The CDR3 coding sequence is TGTGCCAGCAGCCAAGGTCAGGGCGTCTTTGGGGAGACCCAGTACTTC.

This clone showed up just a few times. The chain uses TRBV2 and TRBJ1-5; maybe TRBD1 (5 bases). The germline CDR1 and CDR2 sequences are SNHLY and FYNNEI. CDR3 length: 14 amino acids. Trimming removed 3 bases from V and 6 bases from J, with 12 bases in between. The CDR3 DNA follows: TGTGCCAGCAGTGACATGGGGGGAAGTCAGCCCCAGCATTTT. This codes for CASSDMGGSQPQHF. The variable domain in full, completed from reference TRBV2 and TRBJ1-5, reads EPEVTQTPSHQVTQMGQEVILRCVPISNHLYFYWYRQILGQKVEFLVSFYNNEISEKSEIFDDQFSVERPDGSNFTLKIRSTKLEDSAMYFCASSDMGGSQPQHFGDGTRLSIL.

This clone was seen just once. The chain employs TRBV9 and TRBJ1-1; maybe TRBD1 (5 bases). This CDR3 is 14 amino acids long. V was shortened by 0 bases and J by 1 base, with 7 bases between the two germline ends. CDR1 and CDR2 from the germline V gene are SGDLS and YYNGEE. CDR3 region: CASSVVQGNTEAFF. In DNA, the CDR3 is TGTGCCAGCAGCGTAGTGCAGGGGAACACTGAAGCTTTCTTT.

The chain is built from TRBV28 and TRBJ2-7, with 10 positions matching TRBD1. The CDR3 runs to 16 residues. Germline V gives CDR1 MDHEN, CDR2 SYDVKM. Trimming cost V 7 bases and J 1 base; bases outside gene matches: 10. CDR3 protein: CASTLGRDRGSYEQYF. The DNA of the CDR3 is TGTGCCAGCACCCTTGGCCGGGACAGGGGTTCCTACGAGCAGTACTTC.

In nucleotides, the CDR3 is TGCGCCAGCAGCCAAGATCTAGCGGGAGGACCCCAGTTCTTC. Protein: CASSQDLAGGPQFF. The J gene is TRBJ2-1, the V gene TRBV4-3, with 11 bases fitting TRBD2. Looked up from germline, CDR1 is LGHNA and CDR2 is YSLEER. The CDR3 totals 14 residues. The J segment lost 13 bases and the V segment lost 0 bases, leaving 5 bases of the junction unmatched.

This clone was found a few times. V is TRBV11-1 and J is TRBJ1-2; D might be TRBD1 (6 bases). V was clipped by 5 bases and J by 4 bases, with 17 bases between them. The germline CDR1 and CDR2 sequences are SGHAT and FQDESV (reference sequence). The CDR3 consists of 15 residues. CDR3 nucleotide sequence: TGTGCCAGCAGCCCTAGATCGACAGGACTCTATGGCTACACCTTC. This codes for CASSPRSTGLYGYTF. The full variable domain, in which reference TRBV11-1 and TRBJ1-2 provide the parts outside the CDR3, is EAEVAQSPRYKITEKSQAVAFWCDPISGHATLYWYRQILGQGPELLVQFQDESVVDDSQLPKDRFSAERLKGVDSTLKIQPAELGDSAMYLCASSPRSTGLYGYTFGSGTRLTVV.

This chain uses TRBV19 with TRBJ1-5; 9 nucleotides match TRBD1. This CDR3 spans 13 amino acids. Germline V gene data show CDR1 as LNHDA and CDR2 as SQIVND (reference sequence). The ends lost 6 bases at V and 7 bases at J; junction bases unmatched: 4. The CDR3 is CASRGTGQQPQHF. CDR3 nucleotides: TGTGCCAGTAGGGGGACAGGGCAACAGCCCCAGCATTTT.

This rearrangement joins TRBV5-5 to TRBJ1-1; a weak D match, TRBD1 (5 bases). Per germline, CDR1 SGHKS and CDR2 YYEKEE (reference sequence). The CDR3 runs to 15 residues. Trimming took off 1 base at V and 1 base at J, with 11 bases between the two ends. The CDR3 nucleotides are TGTGCCAGCAGCTTGAAGCGACAGCAGAACACTGAAGCTTTCTTT. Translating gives CASSLKRQQNTEAFF.

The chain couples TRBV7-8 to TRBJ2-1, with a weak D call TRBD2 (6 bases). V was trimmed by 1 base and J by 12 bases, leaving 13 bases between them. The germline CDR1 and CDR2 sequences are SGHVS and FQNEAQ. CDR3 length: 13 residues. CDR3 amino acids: CASSLESPGGQFF. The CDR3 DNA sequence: TGTGCCAGCAGCTTAGAGTCTCCCGGGGGGCAGTTCTTC.

The CDR3 is CASSMPRGQVYYSNQPQHF. The DNA for the CDR3 is TGTGCCAGTAGTATGCCCCGGGGACAGGTCTACTATAGCAATCAGCCCCAGCATTTT. This chain connects TRBV19 to TRBJ1-5; 8 bases line up with TRBD1. Trimming at V came to 3 bases and at J to 0 bases, leaving 13 bases not matched to a gene. This CDR3 is 19 amino acids long. Per the germline V gene, CDR1 is LNHDA and CDR2 is SQIVND (reference sequence).

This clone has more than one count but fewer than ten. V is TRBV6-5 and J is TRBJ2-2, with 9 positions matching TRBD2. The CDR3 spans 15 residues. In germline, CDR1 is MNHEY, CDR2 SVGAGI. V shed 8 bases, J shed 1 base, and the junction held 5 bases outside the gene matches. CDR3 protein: CASQAGGKNTGELFF. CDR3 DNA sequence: TGTGCCAGCCAAGCGGGAGGAAAGAACACCGGGGAGCTGTTTTTT.

The CDR3 nucleotides are TGTGCCAGCAGCTTCAGGGGTCGACAGACCCAGTACTTC. It yields the protein CASSFRGRQTQYF. The chain employs TRBV11-3 and TRBJ2-5; D possibly corresponds to TRBD1 (6 bases). Trimming shortened V by 3 bases and J by 6 bases, and 11 bases separated the two germline ends. Germline V gene sequence: CDR1 SGHNT, CDR2 YENEEA. The CDR3 has 13 amino acids.

In DNA form, the CDR3 reads TGTGCCAGCAGTGAAGTGAGTGGTTATAGCAATCAGCCCCAGCATTTT. Encoded protein: CASSEVSGYSNQPQHF. This sequence joins TRBV6-1 and TRBJ1-5; no definite D call. Trimming took 1 base from V and 0 from J, leaving 10 bases between them. Germline CDR1 MNHNS, CDR2 SASEGT. The CDR3 has 16 residues.